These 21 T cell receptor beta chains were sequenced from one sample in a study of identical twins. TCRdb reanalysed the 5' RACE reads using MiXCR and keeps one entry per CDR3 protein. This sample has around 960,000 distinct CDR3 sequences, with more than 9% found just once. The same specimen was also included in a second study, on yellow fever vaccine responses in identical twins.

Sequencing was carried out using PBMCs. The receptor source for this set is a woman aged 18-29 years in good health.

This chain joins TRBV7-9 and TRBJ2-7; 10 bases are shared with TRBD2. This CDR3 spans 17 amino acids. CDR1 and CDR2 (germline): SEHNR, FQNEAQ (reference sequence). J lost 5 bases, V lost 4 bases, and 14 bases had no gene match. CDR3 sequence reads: CASSSGGLAGDLDEQYF. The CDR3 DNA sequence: TGTGCCAGCAGCTCCGGGGGGCTAGCGGGAGATTTAGACGAGCAGTACTTC.

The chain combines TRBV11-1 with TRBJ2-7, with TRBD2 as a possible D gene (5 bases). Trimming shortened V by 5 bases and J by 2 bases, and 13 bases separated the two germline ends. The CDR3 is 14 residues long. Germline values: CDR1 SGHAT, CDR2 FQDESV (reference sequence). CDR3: CASSQAGVPYEQYV. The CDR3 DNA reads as TGTGCCAGCAGCCAAGCCGGGGTTCCCTACGAGCAGTACGTC.

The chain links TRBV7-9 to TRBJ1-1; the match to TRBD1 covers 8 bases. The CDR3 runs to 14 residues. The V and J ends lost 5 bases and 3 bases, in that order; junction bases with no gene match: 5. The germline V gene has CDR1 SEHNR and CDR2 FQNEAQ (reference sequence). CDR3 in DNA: TGTGCCAGCAGCGCCGGGACAGGCTACACTGAAGCTTTCTTT. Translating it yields CASSAGTGYTEAFF.

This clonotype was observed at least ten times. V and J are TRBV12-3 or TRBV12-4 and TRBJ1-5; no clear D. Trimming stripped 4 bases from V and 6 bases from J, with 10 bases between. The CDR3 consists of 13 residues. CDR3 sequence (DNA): TGTGCCAGCAGTTGGACCTCCGGTCAGCCCCAGCATTTT. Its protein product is CASSWTSGQPQHF.

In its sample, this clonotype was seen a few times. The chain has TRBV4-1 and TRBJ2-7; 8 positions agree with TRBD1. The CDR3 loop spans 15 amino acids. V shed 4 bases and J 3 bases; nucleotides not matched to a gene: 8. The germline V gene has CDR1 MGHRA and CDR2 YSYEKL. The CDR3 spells CASSRSGGTFYEQYF. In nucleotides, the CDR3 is TGCGCCAGCAGCCGCTCAGGGGGCACTTTCTACGAGCAGTACTTC.

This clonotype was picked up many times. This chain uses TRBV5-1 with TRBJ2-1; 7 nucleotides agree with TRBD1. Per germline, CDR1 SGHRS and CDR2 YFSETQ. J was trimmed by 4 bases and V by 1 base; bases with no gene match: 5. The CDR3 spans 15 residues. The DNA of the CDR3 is TGCGCCAGCAGCTTGCTGCAGGGGGTTTACAATGAGCAGTTCTTC. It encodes CASSLLQGVYNEQFF.

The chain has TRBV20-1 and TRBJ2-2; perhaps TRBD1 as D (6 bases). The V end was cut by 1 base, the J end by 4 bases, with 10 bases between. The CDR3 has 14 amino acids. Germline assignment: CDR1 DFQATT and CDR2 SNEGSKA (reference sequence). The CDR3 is CSARGGPITGELFF. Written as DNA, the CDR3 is TGCAGTGCTAGAGGGGGGCCTATCACCGGGGAGCTGTTTTTT.

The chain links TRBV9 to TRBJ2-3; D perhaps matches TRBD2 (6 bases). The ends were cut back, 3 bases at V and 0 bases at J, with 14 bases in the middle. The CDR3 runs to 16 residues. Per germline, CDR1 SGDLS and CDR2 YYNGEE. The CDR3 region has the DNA TGTGCCAGCAGCGAGGGAGCGGGTTCAAGCACAGATACGCAGTATTTT. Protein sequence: CASSEGAGSSTDTQYF. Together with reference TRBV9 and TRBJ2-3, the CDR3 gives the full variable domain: DSGVTQTPKHLITATGQRVTLRCSPRSGDLSVYWYQQSLDQGLQFLIQYYNGEERAKGNILERFSAQQFPDLHSELNLSSLELGDSALYFCASSEGAGSSTDTQYFGPGTRLTVL.

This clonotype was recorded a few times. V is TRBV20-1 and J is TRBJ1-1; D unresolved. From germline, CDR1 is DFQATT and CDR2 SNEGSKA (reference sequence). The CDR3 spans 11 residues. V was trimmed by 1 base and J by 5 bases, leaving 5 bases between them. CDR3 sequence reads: CSARGPTEAFF. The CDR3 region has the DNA TGCAGTGCTAGAGGCCCAACTGAAGCTTTCTTT.

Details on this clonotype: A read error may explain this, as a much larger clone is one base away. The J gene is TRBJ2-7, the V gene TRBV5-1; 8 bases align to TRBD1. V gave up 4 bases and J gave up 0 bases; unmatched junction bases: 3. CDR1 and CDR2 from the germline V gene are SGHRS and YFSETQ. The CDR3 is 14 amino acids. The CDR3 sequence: CASSNGQGSYEQYF. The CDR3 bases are TGCGCCAGCAGCAACGGACAGGGCTCCTACGAGCAGTACTTC.

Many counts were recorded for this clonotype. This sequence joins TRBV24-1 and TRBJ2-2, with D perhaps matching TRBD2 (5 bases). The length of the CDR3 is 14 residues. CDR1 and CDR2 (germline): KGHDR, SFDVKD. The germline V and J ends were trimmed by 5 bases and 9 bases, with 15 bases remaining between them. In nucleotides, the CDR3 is TGTGCCACCAGTGGTCCGGGGATTGATTGGGAGCTGTTTTTT. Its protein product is CATSGPGIDWELFF.

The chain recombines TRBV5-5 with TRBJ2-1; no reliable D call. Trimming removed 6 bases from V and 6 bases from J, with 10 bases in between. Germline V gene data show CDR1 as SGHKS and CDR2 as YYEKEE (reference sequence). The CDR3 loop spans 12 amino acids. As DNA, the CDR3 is TGTGCCAGCATGAGAGCTGGCAATGAGCAGTTCTTC. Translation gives CASMRAGNEQFF.

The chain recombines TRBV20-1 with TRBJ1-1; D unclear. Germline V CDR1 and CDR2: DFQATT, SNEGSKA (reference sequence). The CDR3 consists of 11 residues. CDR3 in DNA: TGCAGCCCACACAGTGACTTGGAAGCTTTCTTT. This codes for CSPHSDLEAFF.

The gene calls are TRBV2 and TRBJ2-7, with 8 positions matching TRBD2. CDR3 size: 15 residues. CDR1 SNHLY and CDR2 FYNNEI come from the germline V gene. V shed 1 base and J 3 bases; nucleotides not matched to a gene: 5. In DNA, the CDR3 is TGTGCCAGCAGTGAAGGGGGTAGCGGGAACTACGAGCAGTACTTC. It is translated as CASSEGGSGNYEQYF.

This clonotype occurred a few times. The CDR3 loop is CATSQTGQEPEAFF. In DNA, the CDR3 is TGTGCCACCAGCCAGACGGGACAGGAACCAGAAGCTTTCTTT. The rearrangement uses TRBV24-1 and TRBJ1-1; 8 bases align to TRBD1. V trimming: 7 bases; J trimming: 8 bases; junction bases outside the gene matches: 11. This CDR3 has 14 amino acids. From germline, CDR1 is KGHDR and CDR2 SFDVKD.

The CDR3 coding sequence is TGTGCCAGCAGTGCCTGGACAGGGGGTAGCTATGGCTACACCTTC. Protein sequence: CASSAWTGGSYGYTF. This chain connects TRBV6-1 to TRBJ1-2; 10 bases align to TRBD1. This CDR3 spans 15 amino acids. With 4 bases clipped from V and 4 bases from J, the junction kept 6 bases outside the gene matches. The germline CDR1 and CDR2 sequences are MNHNS and SASEGT.

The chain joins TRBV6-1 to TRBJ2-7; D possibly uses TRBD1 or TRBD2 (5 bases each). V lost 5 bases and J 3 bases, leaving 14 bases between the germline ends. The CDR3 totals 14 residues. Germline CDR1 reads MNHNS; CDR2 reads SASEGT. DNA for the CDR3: TGTGCCAGCAGTCCCGGGACGATCAACTACGAGCAGTACTTC. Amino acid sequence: CASSPGTINYEQYF.

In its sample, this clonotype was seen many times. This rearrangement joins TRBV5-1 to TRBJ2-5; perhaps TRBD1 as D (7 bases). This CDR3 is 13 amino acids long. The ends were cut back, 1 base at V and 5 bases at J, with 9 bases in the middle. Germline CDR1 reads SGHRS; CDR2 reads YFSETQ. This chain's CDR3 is CASSLSGGETQYF. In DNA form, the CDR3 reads TGCGCCAGCAGCTTGTCAGGGGGGGAGACCCAGTACTTC.

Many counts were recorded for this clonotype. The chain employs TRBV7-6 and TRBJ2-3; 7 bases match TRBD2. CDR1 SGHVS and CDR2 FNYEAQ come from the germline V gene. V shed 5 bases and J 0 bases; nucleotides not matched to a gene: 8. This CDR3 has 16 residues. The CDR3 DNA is TGTGCCAGCAGCCTAGGCCCAGCGGGAAGCACAGATACGCAGTATTTT. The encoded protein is CASSLGPAGSTDTQYF.

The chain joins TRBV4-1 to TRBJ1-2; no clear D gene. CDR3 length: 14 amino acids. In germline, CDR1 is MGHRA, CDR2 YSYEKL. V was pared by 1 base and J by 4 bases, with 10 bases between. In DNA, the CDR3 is TGCGCCAGCAGCCAAGTAGCAGACCCCTATGGCTACACCTTC. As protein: CASSQVADPYGYTF.

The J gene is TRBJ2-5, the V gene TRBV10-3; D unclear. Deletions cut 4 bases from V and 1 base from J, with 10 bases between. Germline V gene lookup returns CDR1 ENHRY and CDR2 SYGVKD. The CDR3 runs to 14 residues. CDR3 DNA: TGTGCCATCAGTGGAGGACCGATCCAAGAGACCCAGTACTTC. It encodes CAISGGPIQETQYF.